What follows are 13 T cell receptor beta chains derived from one specimen sequenced in a study of HIV-infected patients and healthy controls. TCRdb fed the 5' RACE reads into MiXCR, producing one record per CDR3 protein. The table shows 15,000 to 20,000 distinct CDR3 sequences, with around 15% occurring only once. Sequencing was done on a sample of CD8+ T cells from blood. All receptors come from a human donor in good health.

This clonotype was seen at least ten times. The chain couples TRBV11-3 to TRBJ2-2; either TRBD1 or TRBD2 may fit D (5 bases each). The V end lost 5 bases, the J end lost 3 bases, and 10 bases lay between the germline ends. The CDR3 runs 14 residues. The germline gives CDR1 SGHNT, CDR2 YENEEA. CDR3 amino acids: CASSPGGDTGELFF. DNA of the CDR3: TGTGCCAGCAGCCCTGGGGGTGACACCGGGGAGCTGTTTTTT.

In this sample, this clonotype turned up a few times. The J gene is TRBJ2-5, the V gene TRBV19, with TRBD1 as a possible D gene (5 bases). This CDR3 comprises 16 residues. Trimming took off 7 bases at V and 2 bases at J, with 20 bases between the two ends. CDR1 and CDR2 from the germline V gene are LNHDA and SQIVND (reference sequence). In nucleotides, the CDR3 is TGTGCCAGTATAGGACGGTTTGGCAGGGAACAAGAGACCCAGTACTTC. Its translation is CASIGRFGREQETQYF. Full variable domain (outside the CDR3, taken from reference TRBV19 and TRBJ2-5): DGGITQSPKYLFRKEGQNVTLSCEQNLNHDAMYWYRQDPGQGLRLIYYSQIVNDFQKGDIAEGYSVSREKKESFPLTVTSAQKNPTAFYLCASIGRFGREQETQYFGPGTRLLVL.

The V call is TRBV20-1, the J call TRBJ2-3; TRBD2 agrees at 8 bases. The CDR3 is made up of 15 amino acids. The junction had 7 bases not matched to a gene; V was cut back by 5 bases and J by 0 bases. CDR1 is DFQATT, CDR2 SNEGSKA, per germline (reference sequence). The CDR3 sequence: CSAVSGEESTDTQYF. The CDR3 DNA is TGCAGTGCTGTTAGCGGGGAGGAGAGCACAGATACGCAGTATTTT.

This clonotype was counted ten times or more. DNA of the CDR3: TGTGCCAGCAGTGCTACAGGGGGCTCCACAGATACGCAGTATTTT. It yields the protein CASSATGGSTDTQYF. This chain uses TRBV6-4 with TRBJ2-3; 9 bases are a match to TRBD1. There are 15 residues in the CDR3. J gave up 2 bases and V 4 bases, and 4 bases lay outside the gene matches. CDR1 MRHNA and CDR2 SNTAGT come from the germline V gene.

This rearrangement joins TRBV2 to TRBJ2-5; D call uncertain. The V gene's germline CDR1 is SNHLY and CDR2 FYNNEI. The V gene lost 6 bases and the J gene lost 0 bases, with 20 bases spanning the gap. This CDR3 has 17 amino acids. CDR3 residues: CASSNNDHSAYQETQYF. DNA for the CDR3: TGTGCCAGCAGCAACAACGACCACAGTGCCTACCAAGAGACCCAGTACTTC. The variable domain in full, completed from reference TRBV2 and TRBJ2-5, reads EPEVTQTPSHQVTQMGQEVILRCVPISNHLYFYWYRQILGQKVEFLVSFYNNEISEKSEIFDDQFSVERPDGSNFTLKIRSTKLEDSAMYFCASSNNDHSAYQETQYFGPGTRLLVL.

The chain carries TRBV2 and TRBJ2-7; TRBD1 matches 8 bases. The CDR3 covers 16 residues. Losses at the gene ends were 7 bases for V and 2 bases for J; bases not matched to a gene: 13. Looked up from germline, CDR1 is SNHLY and CDR2 is FYNNEI. The CDR3 region is CASTAPPTGDTYEQYF. CDR3 nucleotides: TGTGCCAGCACCGCCCCCCCGACAGGGGATACCTACGAGCAGTACTTC.

By proportion, this clonotype is large. V is TRBV3-1 and J is TRBJ2-5; no firm D call. Germline V lookup: CDR1 LGHDT, CDR2 YNNKEL (reference sequence). Deletions cut 1 base from V and 5 bases from J, with 14 bases between. The length of the CDR3 is 15 residues. CDR3 loop: CASSQVGSEVETQYF. DNA for the CDR3: TGTGCCAGCAGCCAAGTAGGCAGCGAAGTGGAGACCCAGTACTTC.

The sample holds many counts of this clonotype. V usage is TRBV7-2 and J usage is TRBJ2-7, with D unclear. The V end lost 5 bases, the J end lost 7 bases, and 12 bases lay between the germline ends. The CDR3 sequence is 12 residues long. CDR1 is SGHTA and CDR2 is FQGNSA in the germline V gene. The DNA of the CDR3 is TGTGCCAGCAGCGTTGGCCCGGAGGAGCAGTACTTC. Its protein is CASSVGPEEQYF. Full variable domain (rest looked up from reference TRBV7-2 and TRBJ2-7): GAGVSQSPSNKVTEKGKDVELRCDPISGHTALYWYRQSLGQGLEFLIYFQGNSAPDKSGLPSDRFSAERTGGSVSTLTIQRTQQEDSAVYLCASSVGPEEQYFGPGTRLTVT.

Comment on this clonotype: Compared with germline, one end of the junction differs, possibly owing to a read error. V usage is TRBV13 and J usage is TRBJ1-5; tentative D call: TRBD1 (6 bases). This CDR3 spans 14 amino acids. CDR1 and CDR2 (germline): PRHDT, FYEKMQ (reference sequence). CDR3 residues: CASSLGRGIQPQHF. The CDR3 DNA reads TGTGCCAGCAGCCTAGGTAGGGGGATTCAGCCCCAGCATTTT. Drawing the rest from reference TRBV13 and TRBJ1-5, the complete variable domain is AAGVIQSPRHLIKEKRETATLKCYPIPRHDTVYWYQQGPGQDPQFLISFYEKMQSDKGSIPDRFSAQQFSDYHSELNMSSLELGDSALYFCASSLGRGIQPQHFGDGTRLSIL.

The J gene is TRBJ1-3, the V gene TRBV5-8; maybe TRBD1 (5 bases). The V gene's germline CDR1 is SGHTS and CDR2 YDEGEE. Trimming cost V 4 bases and J 6 bases, with 14 bases left between them. The CDR3 length is 14 residues. The CDR3 is CASSPGPGENTIYF. DNA for the CDR3: TGTGCCAGCAGCCCGGGACCCGGGGAAAACACCATATATTTT.

This clonotype came up many times. J is TRBJ1-3 and V is TRBV27, with D unresolved. The CDR3 spans 14 residues. V was clipped by 2 bases and J by 2 bases, with 7 bases between them. The V gene's germline CDR1 is MNHEY and CDR2 SMNVEV (reference sequence). CDR3 amino acids: CASSLRDPGNTIYF. CDR3 DNA sequence: TGTGCCAGCAGTTTAAGAGATCCTGGAAACACCATATATTTT.

This clonotype was counted a few times. This chain joins TRBV2 and TRBJ2-1; D is ambiguous. V was clipped by 6 bases and J by 7 bases, with 4 bases between them. Germline V CDR1 and CDR2: SNHLY, FYNNEI. The CDR3 runs 10 residues. CDR3 coding DNA: TGTGCCAGCAGGGGTAATGAGCAGTTCTTC. Residues: CASRGNEQFF.

In this sample, this clonotype turned up many times. This chain uses TRBV20-1 with TRBJ2-1; D may be TRBD2 (5 bases). Germline V gene lookup returns CDR1 DFQATT and CDR2 SNEGSKA (reference sequence). The CDR3 spans 15 residues. V was cut by 5 bases and J by 7 bases, with 21 bases left in between. CDR3 coding DNA: TGCAGTGCTGGATCGGACTGGAAGGAGCGGAATGAGCAGTTCTTC. This codes for CSAGSDWKERNEQFF.